This TCR beta chain is drawn from a study of human T cells and chemical hapten exposure (dated by TCRdb to the early 2020s). About the full investigation: For sensitization, 2% DPC in acetone was applied to an approximately 2 cm by approximately 2 cm area of upper inner arm skin. Twenty-nine alopecia patients provided blood for TCR sequencing at one to four time points (pre-sensitization, 2, 6 and 24 weeks). Most of the patients in the cohort were female, and the cohort covered alopecia areata with under or over 50% scalp involvement, alopecia totalis and alopecia universalis. The study tracked peripheral blood TCR repertoire changes in vivo during primary and secondary sensitization to the hapten diphenylcyclopropenone (DPC) in alopecia patients. Patch tests used Finn chambers with 0.01% DPC on the upper back, scored after 6 days by International Contact Dermatitis Research Group standards. Weekly therapeutic DPC doses were additionally applied to the scalp of patients throughout the roughly 26-week study period. Blood samples were taken from patients before sensitization (week 0) and at 2, 6 and about 24 weeks after DPC sensitization. Libraries were combined into a pool for sequencing, and differences in TCR yield between samples came mainly from small differences in library volumes within the pool.

The receptor library was made with RACE. The run used a NextSeq 500. During library preparation, unique molecular identifiers were attached to individual cDNA molecules so that TCRs could be counted quantitatively and reproducibly. Each blood RNA sample was used to sequence both TCR alpha and TCR beta chains. In the original analysis: The median number of TCRs per sample was over 95,000, ranging from 23,224 to 690,600. V, J and CDR3 annotation of the TCR reads was carried out using the Decombinator software suite. For PS versus PT1 abundance plots, all samples were subsampled to the same number of TCRs (28,000). TCRs were defined as expanded if absent before sensitization and observed at least eight times at the 2-week time point. TCRdb passed the public sequencing reads through fastp at Q25 and MiXCR, retaining productive beta sequences. Rows with a matching CDR3 protein are joined into one entry that keeps the most common DNA and genes. The V and J calls shown here were made by TCRdb, not taken from the authors' results. The sample records approximately 110,000 distinct CDR3 sequences, roughly a third of which are singletons. Around 2.7% of the sample is in the top ten clones.

The CDR3 numbers 12 residues from cysteine through phenylalanine. CDR3 DNA is the only sequence kept; it has 36 bases, read in frame from the first base. V and J lose 7 bases and 11 bases, and a span of 17 bases separates them. The germline V gene sets CDR1 to MDHEN and CDR2 to SYDVKM. This clonotype was counted only a few times. Its antigen remains undetermined. The input lacks base qualities; no much larger clone sits a single base away. The study at large found these results: After repeated subsampling, changes were observed in the strength of the expansion versus patch-test correlation and in the threshold at which the correlation became significant. Compared with pre-sensitization or healthy control sets, expanded TCRs formed significantly more large CDR3 similarity clusters, which is consistent with antigen-driven responses. DPC sensitization did not change the number of TCRs with a frequency above 1 in 1000, and there was no evidence of changes in global repertoire structure. Because every patient had alopecia, a presumed autoimmune disease, the patients' immune response might differ from that of healthy individuals. A positive correlation was found between the number of PT1 expanded TCRs and patch test score, with significance reached at thresholds 8, 16 and 32 but not 4.

What the time point label conveys for this sample: patch test 3, about 24 weeks after DPC sensitization. The intended sense of this specimen's treatment or condition label: therapeutic diphenylcyclopropenone sensitization with weekly scalp DPC. At each patch-test visit, blood was drawn before the patch test was applied. Patients were eligible if aged 18 to 70, diagnosed with alopecia and judged suitable for DPC therapy, and pregnant patients were excluded. Total RNA was extracted from unfractionated whole blood that had been collected in Tempus Blood RNA tubes. The sequencing here drew on whole blood, taken in connection with sensitization to the hapten diphenylcyclopropenone (DPC). The clonotype was recovered from a man aged 35 to 55 with alopecia areata. Some clones in this sample may be carry-over from other donors' samples. The rearranged segments are TRBV28 and TRBJ1-1; a confident D gene designation cannot be given. The nucleotide sequence reads TGTGCCAGCAATAGGGTTGGGGAAGGGGCTTTCTTT. Its protein product is CASNRVGEGAFF.